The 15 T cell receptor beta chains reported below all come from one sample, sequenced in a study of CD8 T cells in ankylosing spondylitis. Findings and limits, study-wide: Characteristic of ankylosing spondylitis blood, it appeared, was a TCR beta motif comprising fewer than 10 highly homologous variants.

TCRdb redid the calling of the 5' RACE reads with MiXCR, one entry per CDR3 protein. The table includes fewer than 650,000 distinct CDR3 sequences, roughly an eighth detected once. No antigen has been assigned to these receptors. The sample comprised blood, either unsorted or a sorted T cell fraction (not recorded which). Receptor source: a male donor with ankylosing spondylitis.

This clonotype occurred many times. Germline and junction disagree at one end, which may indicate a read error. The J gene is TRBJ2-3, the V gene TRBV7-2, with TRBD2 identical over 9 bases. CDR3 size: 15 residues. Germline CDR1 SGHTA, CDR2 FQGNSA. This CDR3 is CASSLVAGGTDTQYF. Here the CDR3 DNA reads TGCGCCAGCAGCTTGGTAGCGGGGGGCACAGATACGCAGTATTTT.

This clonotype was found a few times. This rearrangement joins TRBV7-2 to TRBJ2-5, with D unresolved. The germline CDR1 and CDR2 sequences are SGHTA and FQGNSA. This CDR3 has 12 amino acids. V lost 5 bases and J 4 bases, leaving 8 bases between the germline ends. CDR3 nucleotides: TGTGCCAGCAGCGGAGCCGCAGAGACCCAGTACTTC. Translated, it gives CASSGAAETQYF.

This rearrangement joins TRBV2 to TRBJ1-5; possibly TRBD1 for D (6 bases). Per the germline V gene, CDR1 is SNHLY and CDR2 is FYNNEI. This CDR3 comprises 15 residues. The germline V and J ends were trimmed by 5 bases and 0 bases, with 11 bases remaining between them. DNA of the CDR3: TGTGCCAGCAGTCTAGGACAGTCTAGCAATCAGCCCCAGCATTTT. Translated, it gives CASSLGQSSNQPQHF. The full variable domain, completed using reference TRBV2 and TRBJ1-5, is EPEVTQTPSHQVTQMGQEVILRCVPISNHLYFYWYRQILGQKVEFLVSFYNNEISEKSEIFDDQFSVERPDGSNFTLKIRSTKLEDSAMYFCASSLGQSSNQPQHFGDGTRLSIL.

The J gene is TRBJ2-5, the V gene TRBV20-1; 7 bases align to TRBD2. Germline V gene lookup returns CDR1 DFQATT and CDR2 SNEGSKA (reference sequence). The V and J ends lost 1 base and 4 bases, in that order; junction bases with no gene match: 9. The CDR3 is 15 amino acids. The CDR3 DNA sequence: TGCAGTGCTAGAGCGGGGAGGGGTGAGTCAGAGACCCAGTACTTC. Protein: CSARAGRGESETQYF.

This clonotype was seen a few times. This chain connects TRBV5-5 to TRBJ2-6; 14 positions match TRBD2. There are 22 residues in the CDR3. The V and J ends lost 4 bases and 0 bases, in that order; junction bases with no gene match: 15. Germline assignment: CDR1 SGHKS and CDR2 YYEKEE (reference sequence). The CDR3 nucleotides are TGTGCCAGCAGCAGGCGGATTCTGACTAGCGGGAGGGCCCCCTCTGGGGCCAACGTCCTGACTTTC. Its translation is CASSRRILTSGRAPSGANVLTF.

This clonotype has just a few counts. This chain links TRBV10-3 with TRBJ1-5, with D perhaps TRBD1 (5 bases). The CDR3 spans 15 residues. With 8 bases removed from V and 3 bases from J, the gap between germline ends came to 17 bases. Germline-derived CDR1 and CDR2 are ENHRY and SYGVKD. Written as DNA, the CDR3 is TGTGCCATCGGAGTGAGGGGAGGGGACAATCAGCCCCAGCATTTT. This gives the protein CAIGVRGGDNQPQHF.

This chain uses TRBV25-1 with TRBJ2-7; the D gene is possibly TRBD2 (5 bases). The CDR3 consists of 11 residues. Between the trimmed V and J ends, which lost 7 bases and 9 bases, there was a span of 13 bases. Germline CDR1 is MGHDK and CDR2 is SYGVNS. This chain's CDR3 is CASTLGSLQYF. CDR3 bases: TGTGCCAGCACCCTGGGGAGTCTGCAGTACTTC.

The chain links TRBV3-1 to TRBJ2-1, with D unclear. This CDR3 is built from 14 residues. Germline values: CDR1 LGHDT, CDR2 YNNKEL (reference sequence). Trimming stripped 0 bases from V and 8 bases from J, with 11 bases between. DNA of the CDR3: TGTGCCAGCAGCCAAGATACGCTAGAGGATGAGCAGTTCTTC. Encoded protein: CASSQDTLEDEQFF.

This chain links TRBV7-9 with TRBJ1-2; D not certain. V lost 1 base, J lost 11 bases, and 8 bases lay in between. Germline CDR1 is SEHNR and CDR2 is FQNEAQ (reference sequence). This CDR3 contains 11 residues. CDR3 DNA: TGTGCCAGCAGCTTAGGGGAAAGTTACACCTTC. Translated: CASSLGESYTF.

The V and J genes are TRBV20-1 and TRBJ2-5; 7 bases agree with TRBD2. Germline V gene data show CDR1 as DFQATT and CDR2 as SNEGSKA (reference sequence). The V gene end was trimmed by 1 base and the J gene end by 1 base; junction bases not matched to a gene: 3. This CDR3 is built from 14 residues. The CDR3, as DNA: TGCAGTGCTAGAGTGATAGCGGGCCAAGAGACCCAGTACTTC. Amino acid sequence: CSARVIAGQETQYF.

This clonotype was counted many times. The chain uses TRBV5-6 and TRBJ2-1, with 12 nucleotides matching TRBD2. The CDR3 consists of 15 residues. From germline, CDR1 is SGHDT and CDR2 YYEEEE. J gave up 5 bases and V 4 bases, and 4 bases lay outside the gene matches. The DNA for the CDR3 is TGTGCCAGCAGCCTAGCGGGAGGGACCCACAATGAGCAGTTCTTC. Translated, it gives CASSLAGGTHNEQFF.

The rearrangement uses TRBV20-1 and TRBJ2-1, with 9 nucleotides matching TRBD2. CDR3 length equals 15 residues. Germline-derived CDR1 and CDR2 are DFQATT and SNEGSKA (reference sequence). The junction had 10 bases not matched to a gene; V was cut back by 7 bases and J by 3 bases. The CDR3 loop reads CSVVPGLAVYNEQFF. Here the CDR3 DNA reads TGCAGTGTCGTGCCGGGACTAGCAGTCTACAATGAGCAGTTCTTC.

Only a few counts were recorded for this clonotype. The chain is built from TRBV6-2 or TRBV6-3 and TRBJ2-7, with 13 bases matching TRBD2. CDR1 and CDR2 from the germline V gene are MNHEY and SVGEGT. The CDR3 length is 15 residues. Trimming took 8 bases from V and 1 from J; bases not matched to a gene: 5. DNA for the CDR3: TGTGCCAGCGCACTAGCGGGAGGGCCTTCCTACGAGCAGTACTTC. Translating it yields CASALAGGPSYEQYF.

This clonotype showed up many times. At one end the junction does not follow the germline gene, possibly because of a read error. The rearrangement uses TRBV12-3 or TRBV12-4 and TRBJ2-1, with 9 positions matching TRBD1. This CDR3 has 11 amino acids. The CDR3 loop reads CASSPGQGRTF. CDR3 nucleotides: TGTGCCAGCAGTCCAGGACAGGGGAGGACCTTC.

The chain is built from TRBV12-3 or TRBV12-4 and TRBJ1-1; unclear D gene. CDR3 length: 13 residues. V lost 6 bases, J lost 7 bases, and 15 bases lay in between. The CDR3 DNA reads TGTGCCAGCAGCTACACACGGGAAGGTGAAGCTTTCTTT. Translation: CASSYTREGEAFF.